These 25 T cell receptor beta chains came from one sample sequenced in a study of T cell changes during pregnancy in multiple sclerosis. Measured with immunoSEQ multiplex PCR; TCRdb has only the in-frame clones, and not every one. The table records fewer than 90,000 clones, about 93% of them present only once. The material was peripheral blood, obtained in the third trimester of pregnancy. The receptors were gathered from a female donor with multiple sclerosis, enrolled in a pregnancy study.

The chain carries TRBV5-8 and TRBJ2-2; 7 bases agree with TRBD1. CDR1 SGHTS and CDR2 YDEGEE come from the germline V gene. The V gene end was trimmed by 4 bases and the J gene end by 9 bases; junction bases not matched to a gene: 6. The CDR3 spans 13 residues. CDR3 bases: TGTGCCAGCAGCCGCGACAGGGTCCGGGAGCTGTTTTTT. Its protein product is CASSRDRVRELFF.

The chain employs TRBV5-1 and TRBJ2-7; 10 bases fit TRBD2. This CDR3 contains 15 residues. V was pared by 4 bases and J by 4 bases, with 8 bases of the junction left unmatched. Germline V lookup: CDR1 SGHRS, CDR2 YFSETQ. CDR3 nucleotides: TGCGCCAGCAGCCCGGGACTAGCGATTATATACGAGCAGTACTTC. This sequence encodes CASSPGLAIIYEQYF.

The gene calls are TRBV6-5 and TRBJ1-2, with unresolved D. The V end lost 8 bases, the J end lost 5 bases, and 15 bases lay between the germline ends. CDR1 is MNHEY, CDR2 SVGAGI, per germline. The CDR3 runs to 13 residues. Here the CDR3 reads CASRASSGYGYTF. In DNA form, the CDR3 reads TGTGCCAGCCGGGCTAGCTCAGGTTATGGCTACACCTTC.

The J gene is TRBJ1-5, the V gene TRBV4-2, with 8 bases matching TRBD1. Germline V gene lookup returns CDR1 LGHNA and CDR2 YNFKEQ. V was clipped by 4 bases and J by 7 bases; unmatched bases: 12. The CDR3 runs to 16 residues. The CDR3 is CASSRGPDRVEQPQHF. The CDR3 DNA sequence: TGTGCCAGCAGCCGAGGACCGGACAGGGTAGAGCAGCCCCAGCATTTT.

The chain combines TRBV6-5 with TRBJ1-1, with 7 bases aligning to TRBD1. Germline CDR1 reads MNHEY; CDR2 reads SVGAGI. The CDR3 sequence is 13 residues long. Trimming cost V 0 bases and J 12 bases; bases outside gene matches: 7. The CDR3, as DNA: TGTGCCAGCAGTTACTCGATACAGGGGAAGACTTTCTTT. Translated, it gives CASSYSIQGKTFF.

This chain links TRBV7-9 with TRBJ1-2; 7 bases map to TRBD1. This CDR3 contains 15 residues. With 5 bases clipped from V and 2 bases from J, the junction kept 8 bases outside the gene matches. The germline V gene encodes CDR1 SEHNR and CDR2 FQNEAQ (reference sequence). In DNA form, the CDR3 reads TGTGCCAGCAGCCGCCCAGGGGGTTCAAACTATGGCTACACCTTC. Encoded protein: CASSRPGGSNYGYTF.

The chain joins TRBV7-8 to TRBJ1-3; D is unclear. This CDR3 is built from 14 residues. Germline V gene sequence: CDR1 SGHVS, CDR2 FQNEAQ. Trimming took off 1 base at V and 1 base at J, with 5 bases between the two ends. The CDR3 DNA follows: TGTGCCAGCAGCTTAGGAGGGTCTGGAAACACCATATATTTT. Translating it yields CASSLGGSGNTIYF.

J is TRBJ1-1 and V is TRBV7-8; 7 nucleotides line up with TRBD1. The CDR3 runs 12 residues. The J segment lost 10 bases and the V segment lost 0 bases, leaving 2 bases of the junction unmatched. Per germline, CDR1 SGHVS and CDR2 FQNEAQ. CDR3 amino acids: CASSLATGRAFF. DNA for the CDR3: TGTGCCAGCAGCTTAGCGACAGGGAGAGCTTTCTTT.

The gene calls are TRBV13 and TRBJ2-7; 11 bases agree with TRBD1. J was trimmed by 7 bases and V by 8 bases; bases with no gene match: 7. Germline assignment: CDR1 PRHDT and CDR2 FYEKMQ (reference sequence). The CDR3 is made up of 13 amino acids. CDR3 bases: TGTGCCAGCGGACAAGGGACAGGGGGAGAGCAGTACTTC. Its protein product is CASGQGTGGEQYF.

The V gene is TRBV11-3, the J gene TRBJ2-7; 11 bases line up with TRBD2. J gave up 6 bases and V 5 bases, and 3 bases lay outside the gene matches. Germline assignment: CDR1 SGHNT and CDR2 YENEEA. The CDR3 totals 13 residues. The CDR3 DNA sequence: TGTGCCAGCAGCCTAGCGGGGGGTGGCGAGCAGTACTTC. Translated: CASSLAGGGEQYF.

The V call is TRBV28, the J call TRBJ1-2, with no clear D. The CDR3 has 12 amino acids. The V end lost 3 bases, the J end lost 1 base, and 3 bases lay between the germline ends. CDR1 and CDR2 (germline): MDHEN, SYDVKM. The CDR3 DNA follows: TGTGCCAGCAGTTTTATTAACTATGGCTACACCTTC. Translating gives CASSFINYGYTF.

The J gene is TRBJ2-7, the V gene TRBV30, with TRBD2 matching over 13 bases. Trimming removed 0 bases from V and 6 bases from J; junction bases left unmatched: 17. Per the germline V gene, CDR1 is GTSNPN and CDR2 is SVGIG (reference sequence). CDR3 length: 19 amino acids. In nucleotides, the CDR3 is TGTGCCTGGAGTGTACGGGTTGGACTAGCGGGAGTACTGGAGTCCGAGCAGTACTTC. This sequence encodes CAWSVRVGLAGVLESEQYF.

The V and J genes are TRBV13 and TRBJ2-3; 8 bases match TRBD2. The CDR3 is 16 residues long. V lost 1 base, J lost 1 base, and 4 bases stayed unmatched. The germline V gene has CDR1 PRHDT and CDR2 FYEKMQ (reference sequence). This CDR3 reads CASSLELLAGTDTQYF. DNA of the CDR3: TGTGCCAGCAGCTTAGAGCTACTAGCGGGCACAGATACGCAGTATTTT.

The chain employs TRBV19 and TRBJ2-3, with TRBD2 matching 9 bases. The V segment lost 2 bases and the J segment 4 bases; nucleotides outside the gene matches: 4. In germline, CDR1 is LNHDA, CDR2 SQIVND (reference sequence). CDR3 size: 15 residues. As DNA, the CDR3 is TGTGCCAGTAGTATAAGCGGGAGGCTGCCAGATACGCAGTATTTT. It translates to CASSISGRLPDTQYF.

The chain is built from TRBV7-2 and TRBJ2-5, with 8 bases fitting TRBD2. V trimming: 8 bases; J trimming: 2 bases; junction bases outside the gene matches: 7. Looked up from germline, CDR1 is SGHTA and CDR2 is FQGNSA. This CDR3 has 14 amino acids. DNA for the CDR3: TGTGCCAGCTCCTTGAGCGGGAGACAAGAGACCCAGTACTTC. Translation: CASSLSGRQETQYF. The variable domain in full, with the rest retrieved from reference TRBV7-2 and TRBJ2-5, is GAGVSQSPSNKVTEKGKDVELRCDPISGHTALYWYRQSLGQGLEFLIYFQGNSAPDKSGLPSDRFSAERTGGSVSTLTIQRTQQEDSAVYLCASSLSGRQETQYFGPGTRLLVL.

V gene TRBV15 combines with J gene TRBJ1-4, with a weak D call TRBD1 (6 bases). CDR1 is LNHNV, CDR2 YYDKDF, per germline (reference sequence). Trimming removed 3 bases from V and 5 bases from J, with 16 bases in between. There are 16 residues in the CDR3. The DNA for the CDR3 is TGTGCCACCAGCAGTTCCGGGACATCCGAGAATGAAAAACTGTTTTTT. It encodes CATSSSGTSENEKLFF.

This chain uses TRBV5-5 with TRBJ1-1, with a weak D call TRBD1 (5 bases). The germline V gene has CDR1 SGHKS and CDR2 YYEKEE (reference sequence). The CDR3 spans 13 residues. V was shortened by 0 bases and J by 11 bases, with 14 bases between the two germline ends. CDR3 DNA sequence: TGTGCCAGCAGCTTGGAGGACGTCTCAGGGGCTTTCTTT. This codes for CASSLEDVSGAFF. Looking up the rest from reference TRBV5-5 and TRBJ1-1 gives the full variable domain: DAGVTQSPTHLIKTRGQQVTLRCSPISGHKSVSWYQQVLGQGPQFIFQYYEKEERGRGNFPDRFSARQFPNYSSELNVNALLLGDSALYLCASSLEDVSGAFFGQGTRLTVV.

The chain recombines TRBV6-6 with TRBJ1-4, with TRBD1 as a possible D gene (5 bases). The CDR3 runs to 15 residues. Trimming removed 2 bases from V and 3 bases from J, with 10 bases in between. Germline-derived CDR1 and CDR2 are MNHNY and SVGAGI (reference sequence). CDR3 nucleotide sequence: TGTGCCAGCAGTTACGGAAGGGGTTCTAATGAAAAACTGTTTTTT. It translates to CASSYGRGSNEKLFF.

The CDR3 loop is CASSVVSSSYNEQFF. The DNA of the CDR3 is TGTGCCAGCAGCGTAGTGTCGAGCTCCTACAATGAGCAGTTCTTC. V is TRBV9 and J is TRBJ2-1; D is unresolved. The CDR3 runs to 15 residues. V lost 0 bases and J 0 bases, leaving 7 bases between the germline ends. In germline, CDR1 is SGDLS, CDR2 YYNGEE.

J is TRBJ1-2 and V is TRBV19; possibly TRBD1 for D (5 bases). V was clipped by 1 base and J by 7 bases, with 7 bases between them. The length of the CDR3 is 12 residues. CDR1 and CDR2 from the germline V gene are LNHDA and SQIVND (reference sequence). CDR3 sequence: CASSIGGPGYTF. DNA for the CDR3: TGTGCCAGTAGTATAGGGGGCCCTGGCTACACCTTC.

The rearrangement uses TRBV29-1 and TRBJ2-2, with 11 positions matching TRBD2. CDR1 is SQVTM, CDR2 ANQGSEA, per germline. V lost 5 bases, J lost 5 bases, and 4 bases stayed unmatched. The CDR3 has 14 residues. CDR3 DNA: TGCAGCGTTATGCCTAGCGGGAGGACCGGGGAGCTGTTTTTT. It is translated as CSVMPSGRTGELFF.

The chain uses TRBV19 and TRBJ1-5; 10 positions agree with TRBD1. Germline loops: CDR1 LNHDA, CDR2 SQIVND (reference sequence). The CDR3 extends over 20 amino acids. Trimming removed 5 bases from V and 4 bases from J; junction bases left unmatched: 20. CDR3 in amino acids: CASSVLRDRGIVASNQPQHF. CDR3 nucleotides: TGTGCCAGTAGTGTCCTCCGGGACAGGGGTATCGTGGCTTCAAATCAGCCCCAGCATTTT. Full variable domain (outside the CDR3, taken from reference TRBV19 and TRBJ1-5): DGGITQSPKYLFRKEGQNVTLSCEQNLNHDAMYWYRQDPGQGLRLIYYSQIVNDFQKGDIAEGYSVSREKKESFPLTVTSAQKNPTAFYLCASSVLRDRGIVASNQPQHFGDGTRLSIL.

V gene TRBV5-1 combines with J gene TRBJ2-7; D uncertain. With 2 bases removed from V and 0 bases from J, the gap between germline ends came to 21 bases. Germline V lookup: CDR1 SGHRS, CDR2 YFSETQ. This CDR3 has 18 residues. The CDR3 coding sequence is TGCGCCAGCAGCTTCCAACCCTTAGACCGACTGAGCTCCTACGAGCAGTACTTC. The encoded protein is CASSFQPLDRLSSYEQYF.

The chain carries TRBV7-8 and TRBJ2-5, with D perhaps matching TRBD2 (5 bases). The CDR3 sequence is 14 residues long. Germline-derived CDR1 and CDR2 are SGHVS and FQNEAQ. The V end lost 3 bases, the J end lost 2 bases, and 10 bases lay between the germline ends. The CDR3 coding sequence is TGTGCCAGCAGCTTCGCGGCGGGTCAAGAGACCCAGTACTTC. It yields the protein CASSFAAGQETQYF.

This chain links TRBV27 with TRBJ1-4; 10 nucleotides line up with TRBD1. Germline V CDR1 and CDR2: MNHEY, SMNVEV (reference sequence). V dropped 3 bases and J dropped 6; count of bases not matched to a gene: 10. The CDR3 sequence is 17 residues long. The DNA for the CDR3 is TGTGCCAGCAGTTTCCGGGGACAGGGGCGGTGGGATGAAAAACTGTTTTTT. Translated: CASSFRGQGRWDEKLFF.